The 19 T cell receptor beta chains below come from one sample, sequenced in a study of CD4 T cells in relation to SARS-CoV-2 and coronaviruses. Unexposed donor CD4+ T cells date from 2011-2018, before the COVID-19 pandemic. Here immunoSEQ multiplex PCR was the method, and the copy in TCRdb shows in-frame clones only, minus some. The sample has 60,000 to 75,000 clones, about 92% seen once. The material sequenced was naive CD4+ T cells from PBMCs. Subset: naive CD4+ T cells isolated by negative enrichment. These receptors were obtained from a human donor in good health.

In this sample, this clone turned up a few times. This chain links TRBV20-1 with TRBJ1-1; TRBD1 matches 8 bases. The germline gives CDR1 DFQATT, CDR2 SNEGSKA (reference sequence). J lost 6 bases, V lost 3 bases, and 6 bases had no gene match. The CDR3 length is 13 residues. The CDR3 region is CSASWTGTAEAFF. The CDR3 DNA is TGCAGTGCTAGTTGGACAGGGACGGCTGAAGCTTTCTTT.

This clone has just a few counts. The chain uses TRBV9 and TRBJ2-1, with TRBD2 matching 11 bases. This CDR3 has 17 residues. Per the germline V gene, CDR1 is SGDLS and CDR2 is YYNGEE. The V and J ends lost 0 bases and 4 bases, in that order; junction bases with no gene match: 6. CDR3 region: CASSVATGLAVYNEQFF. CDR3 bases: TGTGCCAGCAGCGTAGCTACGGGACTAGCGGTTTACAATGAGCAGTTCTTC.

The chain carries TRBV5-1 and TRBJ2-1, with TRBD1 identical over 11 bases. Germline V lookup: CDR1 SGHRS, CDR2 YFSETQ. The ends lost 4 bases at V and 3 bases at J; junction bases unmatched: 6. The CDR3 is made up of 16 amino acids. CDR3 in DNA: TGCGCCAGCAGCCCCACCGGGACAGGGGGCTACAATGAGCAGTTCTTC. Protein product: CASSPTGTGGYNEQFF. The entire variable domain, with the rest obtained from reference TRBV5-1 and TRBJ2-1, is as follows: KAGVTQTPRYLIKTRGQQVTLSCSPISGHRSVSWYQQTPGQGLQFLFEYFSETQRNKGNFPGRFSGRQFSNSRSEMNVSTLELGDSALYLCASSPTGTGGYNEQFFGPGTRLTVL.

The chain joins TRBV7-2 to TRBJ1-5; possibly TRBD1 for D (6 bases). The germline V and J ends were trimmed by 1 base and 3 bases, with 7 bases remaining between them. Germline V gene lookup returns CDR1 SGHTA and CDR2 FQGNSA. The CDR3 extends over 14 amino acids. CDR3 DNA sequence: TGTGCCAGCAGCTTAGGACAGGCCAATCAGCCCCAGCATTTT. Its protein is CASSLGQANQPQHF.

CDR3 in DNA: TGCGCCAGCAGCTTGGCCCGAGGGGGCGATTCACCCCTCCACTTT. It is translated as CASSLARGGDSPLHF. This sequence joins TRBV5-1 and TRBJ1-6; 7 nucleotides line up with TRBD1. Germline loops: CDR1 SGHRS, CDR2 YFSETQ. CDR3 length: 15 residues. The V segment lost 0 bases and the J segment 8 bases; nucleotides outside the gene matches: 5.

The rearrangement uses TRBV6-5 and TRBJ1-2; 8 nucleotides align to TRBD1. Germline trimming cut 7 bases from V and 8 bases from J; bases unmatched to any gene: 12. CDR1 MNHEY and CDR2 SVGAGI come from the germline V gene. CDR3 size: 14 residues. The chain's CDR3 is CASIRTGSPRGYTF. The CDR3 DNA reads TGTGCCAGCATCAGGACAGGGAGTCCGCGCGGCTACACCTTC.

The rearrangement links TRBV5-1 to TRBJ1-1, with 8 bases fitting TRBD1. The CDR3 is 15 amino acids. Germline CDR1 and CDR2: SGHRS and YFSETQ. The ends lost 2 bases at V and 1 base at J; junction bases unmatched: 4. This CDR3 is CASSFGGQANTEAFF. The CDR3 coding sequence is TGCGCCAGCAGCTTCGGGGGACAGGCGAACACTGAAGCTTTCTTT.

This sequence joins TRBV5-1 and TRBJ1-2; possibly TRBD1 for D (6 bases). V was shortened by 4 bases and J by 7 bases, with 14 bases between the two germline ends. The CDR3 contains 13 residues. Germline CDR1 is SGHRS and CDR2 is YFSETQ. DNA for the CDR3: TGCGCCAGCAGCGTCGAGGGGGTAGGTGGCTACACCTTC. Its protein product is CASSVEGVGGYTF.

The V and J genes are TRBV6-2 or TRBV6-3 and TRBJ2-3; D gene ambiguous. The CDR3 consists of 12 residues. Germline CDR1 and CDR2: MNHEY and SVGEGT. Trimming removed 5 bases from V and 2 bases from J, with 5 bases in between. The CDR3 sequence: CASSLSTDTQYF. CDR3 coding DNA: TGTGCCAGCAGTCTCTCCACAGATACGCAGTATTTT.

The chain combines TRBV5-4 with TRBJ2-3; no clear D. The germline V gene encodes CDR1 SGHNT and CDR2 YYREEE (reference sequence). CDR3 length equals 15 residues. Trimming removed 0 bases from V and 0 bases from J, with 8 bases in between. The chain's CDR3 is CASSLGGMSTDTQYF. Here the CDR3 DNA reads TGTGCCAGCAGCTTGGGGGGAATGAGCACAGATACGCAGTATTTT.

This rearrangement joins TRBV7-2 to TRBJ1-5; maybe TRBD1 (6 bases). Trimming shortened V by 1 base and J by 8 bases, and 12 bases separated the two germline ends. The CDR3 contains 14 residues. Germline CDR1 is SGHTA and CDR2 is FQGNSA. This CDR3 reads CASSLVQGGEPQHF. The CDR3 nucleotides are TGTGCCAGCAGCTTAGTACAGGGAGGGGAGCCCCAGCATTTT.

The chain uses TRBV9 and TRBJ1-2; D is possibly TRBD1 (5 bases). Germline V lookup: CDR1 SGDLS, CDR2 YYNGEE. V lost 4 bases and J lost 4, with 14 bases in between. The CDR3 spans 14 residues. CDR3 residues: CASSPTLGTYGYTF. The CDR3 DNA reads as TGTGCCAGCAGCCCAACACTGGGGACCTATGGCTACACCTTC.

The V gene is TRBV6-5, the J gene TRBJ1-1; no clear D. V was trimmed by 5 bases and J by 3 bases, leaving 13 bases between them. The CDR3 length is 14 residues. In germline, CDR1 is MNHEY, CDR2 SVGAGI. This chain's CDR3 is CASSPSTVYTEAFF. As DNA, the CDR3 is TGTGCCAGCAGTCCTTCGACTGTTTACACTGAAGCTTTCTTT.

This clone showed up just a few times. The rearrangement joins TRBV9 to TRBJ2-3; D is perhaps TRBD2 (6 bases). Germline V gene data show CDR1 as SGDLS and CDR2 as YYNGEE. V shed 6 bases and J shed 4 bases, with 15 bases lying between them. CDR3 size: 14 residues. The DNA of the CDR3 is TGTGCCAGCACCCTCGGGAGTTGGGCAGATACGCAGTATTTT. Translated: CASTLGSWADTQYF.

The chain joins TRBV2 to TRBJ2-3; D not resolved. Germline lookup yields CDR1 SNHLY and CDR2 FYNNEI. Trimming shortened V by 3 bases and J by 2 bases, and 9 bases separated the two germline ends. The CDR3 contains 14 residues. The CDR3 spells CASSDSPYTDTQYF. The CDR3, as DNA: TGTGCCAGCAGTGATTCACCCTACACAGATACGCAGTATTTT.

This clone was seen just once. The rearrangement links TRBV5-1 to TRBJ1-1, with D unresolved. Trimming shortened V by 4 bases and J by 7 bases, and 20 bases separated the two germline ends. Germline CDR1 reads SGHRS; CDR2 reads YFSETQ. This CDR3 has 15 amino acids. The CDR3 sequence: CASSPRAPRDGEAFF. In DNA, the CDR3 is TGCGCCAGCAGCCCGCGAGCGCCCCGGGATGGTGAAGCTTTCTTT.

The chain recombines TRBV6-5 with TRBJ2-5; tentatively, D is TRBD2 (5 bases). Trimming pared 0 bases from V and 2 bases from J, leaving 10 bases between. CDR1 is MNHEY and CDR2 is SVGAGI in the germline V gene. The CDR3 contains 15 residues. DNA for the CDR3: TGTGCCAGCAGTTACTCGACCGGGATTCAAGAGACCCAGTACTTC. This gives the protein CASSYSTGIQETQYF.

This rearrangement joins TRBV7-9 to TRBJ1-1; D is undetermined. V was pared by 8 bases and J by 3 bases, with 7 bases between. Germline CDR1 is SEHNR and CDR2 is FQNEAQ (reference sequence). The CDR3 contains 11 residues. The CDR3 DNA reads TGTGCCAGCCCACGAGACACTGAAGCTTTCTTT. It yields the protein CASPRDTEAFF.

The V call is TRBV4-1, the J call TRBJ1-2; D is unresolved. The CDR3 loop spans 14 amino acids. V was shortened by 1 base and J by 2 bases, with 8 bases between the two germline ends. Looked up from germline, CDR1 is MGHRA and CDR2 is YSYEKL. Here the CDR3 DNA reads TGCGCCAGCAGCCAAGGAGCGGTCAACTATGGCTACACCTTC. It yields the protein CASSQGAVNYGYTF.